This TCR beta chain was observed in a study of blood T cell repertoires in COVID-19. Turning to the study itself: The samples span acute and convalescent COVID-19 from the United States, Italy and Spain. T cells, B-cell-depleted T cells, or PBMCs provided the cDNA or gDNA that served as material.

In the original analysis: Reference gene primer amplification in the assay estimated nucleated cell counts. The table came from immunoSEQ multiplex PCR; TCRdb's copy has only in-frame clones and leaves some out. The DNA gave D and trimming, while V, J and clone size come from that table. The repertoire holds about 170,000 clones, with about 85% as singletons. V lost 4 bases, J lost 0 bases, and 14 bases lay in between. There are 16 residues in the CDR3. Germline loops: CDR1 MGHDK, CDR2 SYGVNS. The source of this sequence is an elderly woman in a cohort sampled during active or convalescent COVID-19. The V call is TRBV25-1, the J call TRBJ2-3; D might be TRBD1 (5 bases). The sample comprised peripheral blood. This chain's CDR3 is CASSGQLESSTDTQYF. CDR3 nucleotide sequence: TGTGCCAGCAGTGGACAGTTGGAATCTAGCACAGATACGCAGTATTTT. The complete variable domain, with remaining parts taken from reference TRBV25-1 and TRBJ2-3, reads EADIYQTPRYLVIGTGKKITLECSQTMGHDKMYWYQQDPGMELHLIHYSYGVNSTEKGDLSSESTVSRIRTEHFPLTLESARPSHTSQYLCASSGQLESSTDTQYFGPGTRLTVL.